Below, 13 T cell receptor beta chains from the same sample are listed, as sequenced in a study of type 1 and type 2 diabetes patients. Genomic DNA was the PCR template. Multiplex PCR with 30 forward and 13 reverse primers amplified the TCR beta CDR3. Via MiXCR, TCRdb re-called the multiplex PCR reads, giving one row per CDR3 protein. This sample yields 250,000 or so distinct CDR3 sequences, of which 47% are seen a single time; approximately 15% belongs to the top ten. What was sequenced was peripheral blood mononuclear cells (PBMCs). All receptors derive from a man younger than 35 with type 2 diabetes.

This clonotype showed up just a few times. The rearrangement links TRBV29-1 to TRBJ2-6; a possible D gene is TRBD1 (5 bases). The CDR3 spans 13 residues. Germline V CDR1 and CDR2: SQVTM, ANQGSEA. V shed 8 bases and J shed 2 bases, with 10 bases lying between them. CDR3 DNA sequence: TGCAGCATCAGGGTACCTGGGGCCAACGTCCTGACTTTC. Protein: CSIRVPGANVLTF.

J is TRBJ2-5 and V is TRBV19; the D gene is possibly TRBD1 (6 bases). The CDR3 contains 15 residues. Germline CDR1 LNHDA, CDR2 SQIVND (reference sequence). Trimming took 3 bases from V and 2 from J, leaving 13 bases between them. In nucleotides, the CDR3 is TGTGCCAGTAGTATGACAGGAGGTAATCAAGAGACCCAGTACTTC. Protein product: CASSMTGGNQETQYF.

The chain uses TRBV30 and TRBJ1-1; D call uncertain. Germline assignment: CDR1 GTSNPN and CDR2 SVGIG (reference sequence). V was cut by 4 bases and J by 0 bases, with 6 bases left in between. This CDR3 spans 12 amino acids. The CDR3 spells CAWTEMNTEAFF. CDR3 coding DNA: TGTGCCTGGACAGAGATGAACACTGAAGCTTTCTTT. Full variable domain (outside the CDR3, taken from reference TRBV30 and TRBJ1-1): SQTIHQWPATLVQPVGSPLSLECTVEGTSNPNLYWYRQAAGRGLQLLFYSVGIGQISSEVPQNLSASRPQDRQFILSSKKLLLSDSGFYLCAWTEMNTEAFFGQGTRLTVV.

The CDR3 DNA is TGTGCCAGCAGCTCCTCCGGGCGGGGGTCCGACTACGAGCAGTACTTC. Its protein is CASSSSGRGSDYEQYF. The chain uses TRBV11-2 and TRBJ2-7; 7 bases line up with TRBD2. CDR1 SGHAT and CDR2 FQNNGV come from the germline V gene. V dropped 4 bases and J dropped 3; count of bases not matched to a gene: 12. CDR3 length: 16 residues.

The rearrangement uses TRBV13 and TRBJ2-5; possible D gene TRBD1, 6 bases. The germline V gene has CDR1 PRHDT and CDR2 FYEKMQ (reference sequence). V was shortened by 4 bases and J by 0 bases, with 15 bases between the two germline ends. This CDR3 is built from 16 residues. CDR3 in DNA: TGTGCCAGCAGCTCTGGACAGTTCCAGTACCAAGAGACCCAGTACTTC. It translates to CASSSGQFQYQETQYF.

The chain links TRBV9 to TRBJ2-7, with D perhaps TRBD2 (5 bases). V gave up 0 bases and J gave up 6 bases, with 10 bases separating them. The CDR3 has 13 residues. The germline gives CDR1 SGDLS, CDR2 YYNGEE. CDR3 in DNA: TGTGCCAGCAGCGTAGAACTAGGACCCGAGCAGTACTTC. Its protein product is CASSVELGPEQYF. The full variable domain, in which reference TRBV9 and TRBJ2-7 provide the parts outside the CDR3, is DSGVTQTPKHLITATGQRVTLRCSPRSGDLSVYWYQQSLDQGLQFLIQYYNGEERAKGNILERFSAQQFPDLHSELNLSSLELGDSALYFCASSVELGPEQYFGPGTRLTVT.

This sequence joins TRBV12-3 or TRBV12-4 and TRBJ2-1; 10 nucleotides line up with TRBD1. V shed 5 bases, J shed 5 bases, and the junction held 6 bases outside the gene matches. This CDR3 is 15 amino acids long. Here the CDR3 DNA reads TGTGCCAGCAGTGAACGACAGGGGGCGAACAATGAGCAGTTCTTC. Translated: CASSERQGANNEQFF.

This sequence joins TRBV7-2 and TRBJ2-3; the D gene is possibly TRBD2 (5 bases). Trimming pared 2 bases from V and 2 bases from J, leaving 8 bases between. In germline, CDR1 is SGHTA, CDR2 FQGNSA. This CDR3 contains 14 residues. For the CDR3, the DNA is TGTGCCAGCAGCTTAAGCGGTTACACAGATACGCAGTATTTT. This gives the protein CASSLSGYTDTQYF.

J is TRBJ2-2 and V is TRBV11-2, with D possibly being TRBD1 (6 bases). This CDR3 contains 17 residues. The germline V and J ends were trimmed by 1 base and 3 bases, with 15 bases remaining between them. Per germline, CDR1 SGHAT and CDR2 FQNNGV. The CDR3 DNA reads TGTGCCAGCAGCTTAGGTCAGGGGCCACTATACACCGGGGAGCTGTTTTTT. It yields the protein CASSLGQGPLYTGELFF. The full variable domain, completed using reference TRBV11-2 and TRBJ2-2, is EAGVAQSPRYKIIEKRQSVAFWCNPISGHATLYWYQQILGQGPKLLIQFQNNGVVDDSQLPKDRFSAERLKGVDSTLKIQPAKLEDSAVYLCASSLGQGPLYTGELFFGEGSRLTVL.

In this sample, this clonotype turned up once. The rearrangement joins TRBV7-8 to TRBJ2-5; unclear D gene. This CDR3 spans 14 amino acids. CDR1 SGHVS and CDR2 FQNEAQ come from the germline V gene. Trimming took 9 bases from V and 4 from J, leaving 18 bases between them. The CDR3 DNA is TGTGCCAGGAGTGCCTGGGGTGGACGAGAGACCCAGTACTTC. Its translation is CARSAWGGRETQYF.

CDR3 protein: CATRGSGTTFSYEQYF. The CDR3 nucleotides read TGTGCCACCAGGGGCTCCGGGACAACCTTCTCCTACGAGCAGTACTTC. This chain uses TRBV24-1 with TRBJ2-7; D perhaps matches TRBD1 (6 bases). Germline V gene data show CDR1 as KGHDR and CDR2 as SFDVKD. V was pared by 7 bases and J by 0 bases, with 18 bases between. This CDR3 comprises 16 residues.

The rearrangement links TRBV7-2 to TRBJ1-2; no firm D call. Germline loops: CDR1 SGHTA, CDR2 FQGNSA. CDR3 length: 14 residues. V was pared by 5 bases and J by 8 bases, with 18 bases between. As DNA, the CDR3 is TGTGCCAGCAGCCCTCTAAAAGTCGCAGAAGGCTACACCTTC. Translation gives CASSPLKVAEGYTF.

This chain connects TRBV5-1 to TRBJ2-1, with TRBD2 matching over 7 bases. This CDR3 comprises 12 residues. The germline CDR1 and CDR2 sequences are SGHRS and YFSETQ. J gave up 9 bases and V 7 bases, and 7 bases lay outside the gene matches. The CDR3 nucleotides are TGCGCCAGCTCTGGCGGGAGTGTTGAGCAGTTCTTC. It yields the protein CASSGGSVEQFF. Combining the CDR3 with reference TRBV5-1 and TRBJ2-1 gives the whole variable domain KAGVTQTPRYLIKTRGQQVTLSCSPISGHRSVSWYQQTPGQGLQFLFEYFSETQRNKGNFPGRFSGRQFSNSRSEMNVSTLELGDSALYLCASSGGSVEQFFGPGTRLTVL.